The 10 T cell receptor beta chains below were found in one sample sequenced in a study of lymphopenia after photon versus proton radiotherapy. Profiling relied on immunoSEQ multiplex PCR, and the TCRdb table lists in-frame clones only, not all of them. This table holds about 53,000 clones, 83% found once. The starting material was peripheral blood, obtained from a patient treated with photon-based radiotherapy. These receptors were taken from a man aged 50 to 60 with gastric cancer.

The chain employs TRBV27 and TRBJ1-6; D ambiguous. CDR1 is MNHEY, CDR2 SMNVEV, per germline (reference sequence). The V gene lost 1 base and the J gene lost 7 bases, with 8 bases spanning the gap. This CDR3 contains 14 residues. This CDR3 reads CASSLFVGNSPLHF. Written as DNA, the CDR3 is TGTGCCAGCAGTTTATTCGTAGGGAATTCACCCCTCCACTTT.

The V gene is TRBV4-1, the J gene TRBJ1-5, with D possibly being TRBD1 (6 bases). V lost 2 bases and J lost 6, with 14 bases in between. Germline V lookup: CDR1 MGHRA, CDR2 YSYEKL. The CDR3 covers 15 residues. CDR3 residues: CASSQLGGGTQPQHF. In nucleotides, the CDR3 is TGCGCCAGCAGCCAACTAGGGGGGGGGACTCAGCCCCAGCATTTT.

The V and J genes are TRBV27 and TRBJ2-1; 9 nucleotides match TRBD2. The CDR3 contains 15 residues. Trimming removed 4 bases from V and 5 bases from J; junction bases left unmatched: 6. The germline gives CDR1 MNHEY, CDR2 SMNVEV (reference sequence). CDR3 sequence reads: CASSSGTSHDNEQFF. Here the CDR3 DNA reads TGTGCCAGCAGTTCCGGGACTAGCCACGACAATGAGCAGTTCTTC.

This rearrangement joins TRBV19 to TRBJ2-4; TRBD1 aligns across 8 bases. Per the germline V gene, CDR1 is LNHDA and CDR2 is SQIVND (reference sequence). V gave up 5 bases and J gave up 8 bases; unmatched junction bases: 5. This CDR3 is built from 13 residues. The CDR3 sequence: CASSLDRADIQYF. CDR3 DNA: TGTGCCAGTAGTTTGGACAGGGCGGACATTCAGTACTTC.

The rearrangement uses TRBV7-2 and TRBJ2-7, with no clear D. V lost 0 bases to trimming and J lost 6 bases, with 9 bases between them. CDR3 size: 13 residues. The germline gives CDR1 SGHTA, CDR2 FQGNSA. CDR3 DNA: TGTGCCAGCAGCTTAGCCCTTCCGGGCGAGCAGTACTTC. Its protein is CASSLALPGEQYF.

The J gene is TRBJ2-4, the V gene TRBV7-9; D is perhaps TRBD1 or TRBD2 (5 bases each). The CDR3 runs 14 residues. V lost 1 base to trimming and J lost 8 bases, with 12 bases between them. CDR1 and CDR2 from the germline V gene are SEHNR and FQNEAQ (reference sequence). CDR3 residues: CASSLDDRADIQYF. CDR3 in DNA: TGTGCCAGCAGCTTAGATGACAGAGCGGACATTCAGTACTTC.

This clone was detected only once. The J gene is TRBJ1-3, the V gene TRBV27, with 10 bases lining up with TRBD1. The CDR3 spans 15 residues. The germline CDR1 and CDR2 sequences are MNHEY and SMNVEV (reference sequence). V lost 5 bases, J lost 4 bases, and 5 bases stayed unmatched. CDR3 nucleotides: TGTGCCAGCAGTCCCCGGACAGGGGGAGGAAACACCATATATTTT. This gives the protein CASSPRTGGGNTIYF.

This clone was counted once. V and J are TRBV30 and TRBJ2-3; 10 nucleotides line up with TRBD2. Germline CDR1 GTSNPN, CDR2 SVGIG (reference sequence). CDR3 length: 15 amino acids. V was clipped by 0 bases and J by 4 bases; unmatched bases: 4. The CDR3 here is CAWSVQAGGADTQYF. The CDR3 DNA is TGTGCCTGGAGTGTACAAGCGGGAGGGGCAGATACGCAGTATTTT.

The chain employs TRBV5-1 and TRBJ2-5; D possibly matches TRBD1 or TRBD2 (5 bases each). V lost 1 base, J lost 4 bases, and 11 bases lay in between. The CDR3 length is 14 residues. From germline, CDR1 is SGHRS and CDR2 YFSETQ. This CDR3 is CASSLMGVGETQYF. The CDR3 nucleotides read TGCGCCAGCAGCTTGATGGGGGTTGGAGAGACCCAGTACTTC.

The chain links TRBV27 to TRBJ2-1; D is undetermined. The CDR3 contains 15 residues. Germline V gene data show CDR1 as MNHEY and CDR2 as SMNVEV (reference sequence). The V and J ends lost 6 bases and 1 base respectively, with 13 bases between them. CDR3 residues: CASRIKTYSYNEQFF. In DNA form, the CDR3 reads TGTGCCAGCAGAATTAAGACATATTCCTACAATGAGCAGTTCTTC.